This T cell receptor beta chain was sequenced in a study of T cell repertoires in cytomegalovirus infection. This clonotype was recorded a few times. Antigen specificity is unknown. CDR1 is LNHNV, CDR2 YYDKDF, per germline (reference sequence). The CDR3 consists of 14 residues. The V end lost 3 bases, the J end lost 5 bases, and 8 bases lay between the germline ends. TCRdb called the reads again in MiXCR, with one record for every CDR3 protein. The repertoire has some 480,000 distinct CDR3 sequences, about 33% of them found once; the top ten carry 15% to 20%. The chain combines TRBV15 with TRBJ1-6, with D tentatively TRBD1 (6 bases). Sample: cultured PBMCs, taken from culture after CMV antigen stimulation. This receptor was obtained from a human donor in good health (CMV status not recorded). Some clones in this sample may be carry-over from other donors' samples. CDR3 sequence (DNA): TGTGCCACCAGCAGGGACAGAGATAATTCACCCCTCCACTTT. It yields the protein CATSRDRDNSPLHF.